This T cell receptor (beta chain) was recorded in a study of OX40 agonist ivuxolimab in advanced cancers. The wider study: Six ivuxolimab dose levels, 0.01 to 10 mg/kg, were given intravenously every 2 weeks. Overall study findings and caveats: Partial responders treated at 0.1-3.0 mg/kg exhibited clonal expansion among the lowest measured. At 0.1 to 3.0 mg/kg and by week 6, CD4+ and CD8+ T cells in the blood had expanded clonally.

As to this clone: Its antigen remains unknown.

The CDR3 contains 13 residues. V was cut by 7 bases and J by 7 bases, with 14 bases left in between. Germline CDR1 and CDR2: SNHLY and FYNNEI. Exclusion applied to patients with autoimmune disease history or systemic immunosuppression. This table comes from immunoSEQ multiplex PCR, and its TCRdb copy is limited to in-frame clones, with some not included. The sample lists some 71,000 clones; less than 90% were seen once. The receptor's source is an adult with an advanced solid tumor such as melanoma, head and neck, liver or kidney cancer. The sample in question was CD4+ or CD8+ T cells sorted from blood, obtained in a trial of the OX40 agonist ivuxolimab. The chain is built from TRBV2 and TRBJ2-1, with D perhaps TRBD1 (6 bases). In DNA form, the CDR3 reads TGTGCCAGCAAAAGGACAGCCCAGAATGAGCAGTTCTTC. This translates into CASKRTAQNEQFF.